The present entry profiles one T cell receptor beta chain with its context. The sample originates from a study of T cell responses to AZD1222 COVID-19 vaccine. Using immunoSEQ multiplex PCR, the repertoire was profiled, and TCRdb retains in-frame clones only, with some absent. Found here are approximately 120,000 clones, about 90% of them singletons; the top ten hold 0.85% to 1.3%. Germline lookup yields CDR1 GTSNPN and CDR2 SVGIG (reference sequence). V shed 4 bases and J shed 4 bases, with 13 bases lying between them. The CDR3 totals 13 residues. The clonotype was recovered from an adult in good health. J is TRBJ1-1 and V is TRBV30; D may be TRBD1 (6 bases). The material was peripheral blood, obtained on day 0 of AZD1222 vaccination. The CDR3 DNA follows: TGTGCCTGGAATAGGGGGACGGGCACTGAAGCTTTCTTT. Translated: CAWNRGTGTEAFF.